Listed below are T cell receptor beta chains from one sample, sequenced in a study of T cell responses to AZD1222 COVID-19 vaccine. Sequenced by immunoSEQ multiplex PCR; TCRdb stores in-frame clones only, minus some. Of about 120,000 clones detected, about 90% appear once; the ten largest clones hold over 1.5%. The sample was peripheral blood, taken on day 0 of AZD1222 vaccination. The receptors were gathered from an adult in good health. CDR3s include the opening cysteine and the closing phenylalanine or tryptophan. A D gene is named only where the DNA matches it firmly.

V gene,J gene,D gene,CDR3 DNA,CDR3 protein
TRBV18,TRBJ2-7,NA,TGTGCCAGCTCAGATCAAGTAGGGAATCCCGAGCAGTACTTC,CASSDQVGNPEQYF
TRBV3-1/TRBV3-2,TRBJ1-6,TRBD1,TGTGCCAGCAGCCAAGGCAGGGGGGTAAGTTCACCCCTCCACTTT,CASSQGRGVSSPLHF
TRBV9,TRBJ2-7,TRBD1,TGTGCCAGCAGCCCCCCGGACAGGGAATACGAGCAGTACTTC,CASSPPDREYEQYF
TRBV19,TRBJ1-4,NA,TGTGCCAGTAGTATTCAGGGACCGCCAAATGAAAAACTGTTTTTT,CASSIQGPPNEKLFF
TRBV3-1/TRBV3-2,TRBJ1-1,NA,TGTGCCAGCAGCCAACAGGGTGGCACTGAAGCTTTCTTT,CASSQQGGTEAFF
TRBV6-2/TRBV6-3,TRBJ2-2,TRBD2,TGTGCCAGCAGTTACGGGGGACTAGCGGGAGTGATAAACACCGGGGAGCTGTTTTTT,CASSYGGLAGVINTGELFF
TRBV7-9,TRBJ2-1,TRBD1,TGTGCCAGCAGCCCCAAACGACAGGGCGGAGGTGAGCAGTTCTTC,CASSPKRQGGGEQFF
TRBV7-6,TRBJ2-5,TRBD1,TGTGCCAGCAGCTTAGGCTCGGGACAGGGGATAGAGACCCAGTACTTC,CASSLGSGQGIETQYF
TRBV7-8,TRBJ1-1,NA,TGTGCCAGCAGCTCAGCAAATAGGGTAGTCGACACTGAAGCTTTCTTT,CASSSANRVVDTEAFF
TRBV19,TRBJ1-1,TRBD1,TGTGCCAGTAGTTCGCGGACAGGGACTGAAGCTTTCTTT,CASSSRTGTEAFF
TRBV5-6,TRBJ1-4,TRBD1,TGTGCCAGCAGCTTCAGGGGGGATGAAAAACTGTTTTTT,CASSFRGDEKLFF
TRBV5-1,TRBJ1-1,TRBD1,TGCGCCAGCAGCTTATTAGGGCAGGGGGGTGGCACTGAAGCTTTCTTT,CASSLLGQGGGTEAFF